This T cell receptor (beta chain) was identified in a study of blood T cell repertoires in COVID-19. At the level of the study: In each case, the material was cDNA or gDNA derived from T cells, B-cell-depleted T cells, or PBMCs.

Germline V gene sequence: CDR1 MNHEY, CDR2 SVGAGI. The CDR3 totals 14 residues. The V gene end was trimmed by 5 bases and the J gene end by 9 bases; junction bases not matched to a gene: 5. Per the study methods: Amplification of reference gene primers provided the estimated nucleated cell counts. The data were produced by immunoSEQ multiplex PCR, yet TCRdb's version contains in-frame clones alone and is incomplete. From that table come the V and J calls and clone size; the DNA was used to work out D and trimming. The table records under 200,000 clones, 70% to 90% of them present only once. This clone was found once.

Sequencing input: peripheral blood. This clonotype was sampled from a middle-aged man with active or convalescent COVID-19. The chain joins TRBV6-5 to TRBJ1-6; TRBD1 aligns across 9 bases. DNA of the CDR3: TGTGCCAGCAGTCGGACAGGGGAGAGTTCACCCCTCCACTTT. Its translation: CASSRTGESSPLHF.